This entry is about one TCR beta chain. The antigen it recognizes is unknown. Base quality data are lacking; no much larger clone is found one base away. A second Seattle source provided samples from volunteer blood donors who had recovered from COVID-19. Collaborating institutions collected whole blood in K2EDTA tubes following their own protocols. For TCRbeta analysis, collaborators shipped samples in one of three forms: frozen whole blood, isolated PBMCs, or DNA extracted from either of those sample types. This sample was included in a study of blood T cell repertoires in COVID-19 (dated by TCRdb to the early 2020s). Background for the entire study: Samples covering the acute and convalescent phases of COVID-19 were provided by collaborators in the United States, Italy and Spain. Where HLA class I and class II types were available, the types were taken from metadata supplied by the sample provider, not from assay-based typing. Subjects who had been exposed to COVID-19, were actively infected with it, or had recovered from it provided the deeply sampled blood TCRbeta repertoires that made up the dataset. A de-identified subject ID, COVID-19 status, age in years and sex were almost always included in the sample metadata. The material from the prospective study consisted of cDNA or gDNA derived from T cells, B-cell-depleted T cells, or PBMCs. The repertoires were released in a freely available public database intended as a resource for research on the immune response to SARS-CoV-2. Samples were obtained from the ongoing ImmuneRACE study (first 160 participants) and from some 1,300 subjects provided by 6 global collaborators.

General conclusions and limits of the study: The amount of clinical and demographic metadata varied by source and participant and was provided uncurated.

CDR1 and CDR2, per the germline V gene, are MDHEN and SYDVKM. CDR3 length: 15 amino acids, cysteine to phenylalanine. This entry keeps only the CDR3 DNA: 45 bases, framed from base 1. The germline V end is reduced by 8 bases and the J end by 5 bases; junction bases left unmatched: 11. TCRbeta CDR3 regions were amplified from genomic DNA by means of the immunoSEQ Assay, a bias-controlled multiplex PCR. Turning to the authors' computational methods: Nucleated cell counts per sample were estimated from amplification of reference gene primers within the assay. Sequence reads were collapsed and filtered to measure the absolute abundance of every unique TCRbeta CDR3 rearrangement. For each sample, productive Simpson clonality was calculated as the square root of Simpson's diversity index over productive rearrangements. The table was pulled from immuneACCESS by TCRdb, which kept in-frame rearrangements only. Such tables lose some clones; where checked, under half of the loss comes from unresolved V genes, and the rest has no known cause. V and J calls and clone size are given by that table; D and trimming were obtained from the DNA. In all, the sample holds about 190,000 clones, and roughly 80% of those were seen once. Roughly 12% of the sample rests with the top ten.

The sequence links TRBV28 to TRBJ1-5, with 8 bases in between that match TRBD1. This TCR was recovered from a man aged 50-59 years who had recovered from COVID-19. The material sequenced was peripheral blood. Read as DNA, the sequence is TGTGCCAGCCTAGCAGGGGGCGCGTTGCATCAGCCCCAGCATTTT. This encodes CASLAGGALHQPQHF. Reference TRBV28 and TRBJ1-5 proteins supply the regions before and after the CDR3; the full variable domain is: DVKVTQSSRYLVKRTGEKVFLECVQDMDHENMFWYRQDPGLGLRLIYFSYDVKMKEKGDIPEGYSVSREKKERFSLILESASTNQTSMYLCASLAGGALHQPQHFGDGTRLSIL.